The clone carrying this TCR beta chain turned up a few times. This sample stems from a study of T cells after yellow fever vaccination. The CDR3 covers 14 residues. Germline V lookup: CDR1 MNHNS, CDR2 SASEGT. V was cut by 3 bases and J by 1 base, with 9 bases left in between. For TCR, cDNA came from 5'RACE template switching, which added a universal primer site and UMIs. TCRdb re-called the 5' RACE reads with MiXCR, one entry per CDR3 protein. The data show approximately 340,000 distinct CDR3 sequences, 8.5% to 10% seen once. The TCR comes from a man younger than 35 who received the YFV17D yellow fever vaccine. The V and J genes are TRBV6-1 and TRBJ2-5, with D tentatively TRBD1 or TRBD2 (6 bases each). The starting material was PBMCs, obtained on the day of the first yellow fever vaccination. CDR3: CASSDGGPQETQYF. CDR3 nucleotides: TGTGCCAGCAGTGATGGGGGGCCCCAAGAGACCCAGTACTTC.